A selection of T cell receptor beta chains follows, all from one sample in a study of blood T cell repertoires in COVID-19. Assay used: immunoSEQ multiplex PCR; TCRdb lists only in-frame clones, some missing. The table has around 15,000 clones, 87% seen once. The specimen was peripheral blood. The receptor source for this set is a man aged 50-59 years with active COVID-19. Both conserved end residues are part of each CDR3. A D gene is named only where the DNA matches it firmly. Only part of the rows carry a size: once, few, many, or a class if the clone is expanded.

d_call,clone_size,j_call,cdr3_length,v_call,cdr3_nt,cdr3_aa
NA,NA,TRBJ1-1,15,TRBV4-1,TGCGCCAGCAGCCAAGGGTTGGGGGCTGGTACTGAAGCTTTCTTT,CASSQGLGAGTEAFF
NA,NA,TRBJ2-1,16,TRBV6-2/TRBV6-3,TGTGCCAGCAGTTATTCCCTTCCAGGGGACGGCAATGAGCAGTTCTTC,CASSYSLPGDGNEQFF
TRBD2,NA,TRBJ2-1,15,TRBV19,TGTGCCAGTAGTAATCGGACTAGCGTGTACAATGAGCAGTTCTTC,CASSNRTSVYNEQFF
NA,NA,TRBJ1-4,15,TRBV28,TGTGCCAGCAGTTCCGGGACTTTGTATAATGAAAAACTGTTTTTT,CASSSGTLYNEKLFF
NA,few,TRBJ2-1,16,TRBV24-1,TGTGCCACCAGTGATTCGCGGGTCAGGGGAACTTTTCGGCAGTTCTTC,CATSDSRVRGTFRQFF
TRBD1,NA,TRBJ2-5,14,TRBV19,TGTGCCAGTAGTGTTTTGGGACAGCAAGAGACCCAGTACTTC,CASSVLGQQETQYF
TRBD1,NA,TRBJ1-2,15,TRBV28,TGTGCCAGCAGACCCGGGACAGGGGTTTACTATGGCTACACCTTC,CASRPGTGVYYGYTF
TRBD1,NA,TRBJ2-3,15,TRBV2,TGTGCCAGCAGCTTCGACAGGGTCCCCACAGATACGCAGTATTTT,CASSFDRVPTDTQYF
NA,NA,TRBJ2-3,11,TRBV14,TGTGCCAGCAGCCACGCGGATACGCAGTATTTT,CASSHADTQYF
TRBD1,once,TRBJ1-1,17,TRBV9,TGTGCCAGCAGCGTCGGGACAGACTCCACCTTGAACACTGAAGCTTTCTTT,CASSVGTDSTLNTEAFF
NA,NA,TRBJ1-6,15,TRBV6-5,TGTGCCAGCAGTCTGGGGCGCCCCGATAATTCACCCCTCCACTTT,CASSLGRPDNSPLHF
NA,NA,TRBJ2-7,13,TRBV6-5,TGTGCCAGCAGTCGGGGGAAAGGCTACGAGCAGTACTTC,CASSRGKGYEQYF
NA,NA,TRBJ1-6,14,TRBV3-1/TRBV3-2,TGTGCCAGCAGCGAAAACGGTCGAAATTCACCCCTCCACTTT,CASSENGRNSPLHF
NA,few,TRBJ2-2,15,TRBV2,TGTGCCCGACGGACTGGCGAGATGCGGACCGGGGAGCTGTTTTTT,CARRTGEMRTGELFF
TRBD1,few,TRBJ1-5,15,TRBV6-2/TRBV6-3,TGTGCCAGCAGTGGAAGACAGGGCGGTTTTCAGCCCCAGCATTTT,CASSGRQGGFQPQHF
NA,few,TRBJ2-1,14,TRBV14,TGTGCCAGCAGCCAATACAGGTACAACAATGAGCAGTTCTTC,CASSQYRYNNEQFF
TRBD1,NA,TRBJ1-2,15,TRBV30,TGTGCCTGGAGTGGGACAGGGGCTGACAACTATGGCTACACCTTC,CAWSGTGADNYGYTF
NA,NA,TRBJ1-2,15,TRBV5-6,TGTGCCAGCAGCCCAAACGACCCAGGTTTGAATGGCTACACCTTC,CASSPNDPGLNGYTF
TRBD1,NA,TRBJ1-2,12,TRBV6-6,TGTGCCAGCAGTTACGAGGACAGGGGCTACACCTTC,CASSYEDRGYTF
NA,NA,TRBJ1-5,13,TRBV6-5,TGTGCCAGCAGTTCCGTAAACTCCGGGCCCCAGCATTTT,CASSSVNSGPQHF
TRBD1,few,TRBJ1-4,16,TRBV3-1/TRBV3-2,TGTGCCAGCAGCCAGTCGACAGGGGGGATTAATGAAAAACTGTTTTTT,CASSQSTGGINEKLFF
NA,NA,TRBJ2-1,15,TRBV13,TGTGCCAGCAGCCCCCGGCGTACCACTAACAATGAGCAGTTCTTC,CASSPRRTTNNEQFF
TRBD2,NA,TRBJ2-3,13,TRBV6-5,TGTGCCAGCAGACCCGGACTAGCGGGAACGCAGTATTTT,CASRPGLAGTQYF
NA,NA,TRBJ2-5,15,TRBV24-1,TGTGCCACCAGTGAAGGTCGGGGTTTCGGGGAGACCCAGTACTTC,CATSEGRGFGETQYF
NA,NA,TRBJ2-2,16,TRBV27,TGTGCCAGCAGTGGGTCGCGGCTACCGAACACCGGGGAGCTGTTTTTT,CASSGSRLPNTGELFF
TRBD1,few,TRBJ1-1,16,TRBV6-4,TGTGCCAGCAGTGCTTACAGGGGAAGGCTTAACACTGAAGCTTTCTTT,CASSAYRGRLNTEAFF